A selection of T cell receptor beta chains follows, all from one sample in a study of shared clonotypes between healthy human individuals. Data came from immunoSEQ multiplex PCR; TCRdb stores just in-frame clones and leaves some out. The sample includes hundreds of thousands of clones, about 85% of them seen just once. The sequencing sample was made of PBMCs. Every receptor here comes from a woman in her thirties or forties in good health. Some clones in this sample may be carry-over from other donors' samples. Both conserved end residues are part of each CDR3. D genes are given only for firm matches. Rows give clone size only sometimes, using once, few, many, or a class for an expanded clone.

abundance,v_gene,j_gene,d_gene,CDR3nt,CDR3aa
.,TRBV10-3,TRBJ1-4,.,TGTGCCATCAGTGCGGCAGGCTCTAATGAAAAACTGTTTTTT,CAISAAGSNEKLFF
many,TRBV5-1,TRBJ2-7,.,TGCGCCAGCAGCTTGGACGGACTGGGGACCGAGCAGTACTTC,CASSLDGLGTEQYF
few,TRBV11-1,TRBJ2-7,.,TGTGCCAGCAGCTTCTCCCCAGCCTACGAGCAGTACTTC,CASSFSPAYEQYF
.,TRBV5-6,TRBJ2-1,TRBD2,TGTGCCAGCAGCTTGTGGCTAGCGGGGGCCTACAATGAGCAGTTCTTC,CASSLWLAGAYNEQFF
.,TRBV5-1,TRBJ2-7,.,TGCGCCAGCAGCTTGGATGCAGGGGCCTACGAGCAGTACTTC,CASSLDAGAYEQYF
few,TRBV5-6,TRBJ1-1,.,TGTGCCAGCAGCATTCACATGAACACTGAAGCTTTCTTT,CASSIHMNTEAFF
once,TRBV5-1,TRBJ2-1,TRBD2,TGCGCCAGCAGCCCGGTGGGGAGACTAGCGGGGTACAATGAGCAGTTCTTC,CASSPVGRLAGYNEQFF
.,TRBV9,TRBJ2-1,.,TGTGCCAGCAGCCCCCGGGATGGGCGGAGGCACTACAATGAGCAGTTCTTC,CASSPRDGRRHYNEQFF
.,TRBV5-4,TRBJ2-2,TRBD2,TGTGCCAGCAGCTTGGATCTAGCGGGAGGGACGGGGGAGCTGTTTTTT,CASSLDLAGGTGELFF
.,TRBV28,TRBJ1-3,.,TGTGCCAGCAGGAAACGTATAGGGGTATCTGGAAACACCATATATTTT,CASRKRIGVSGNTIYF
.,TRBV10-3,TRBJ2-1,TRBD2,TGTGCCATCGGGGACTACGGCAATGAGCAGTTCTTC,CAIGDYGNEQFF
.,TRBV5-1,TRBJ1-1,.,TGCGCCAGCAGCTCGCTTCCGGGTAGGAACACTGAAGCTTTCTTT,CASSSLPGRNTEAFF
.,TRBV28,TRBJ2-3,.,TGTGCCAGCAGTTTAGCACAGACAGATACGCAGTATTTT,CASSLAQTDTQYF
many,TRBV20-1,TRBJ2-7,.,TGCAGTGCCTTAGGGTACGAGCAGTACTTC,CSALGYEQYF
few,TRBV27,TRBJ2-7,TRBD2,TGTGCCAGCAGTTTCCAGGGAGGGGCCTACGAGCAGTACTTC,CASSFQGGAYEQYF
.,TRBV5-3,TRBJ2-7,TRBD2,TGTGCCAGAAGCTGGACTAGCGGCCCTCCGGCCTACGAGCAGTACTTC,CARSWTSGPPAYEQYF
.,TRBV18,TRBJ2-1,TRBD2,TGTGCCAGCTCACCACTAGGACTAGCGGGAACGGAGTACTCTGAGCAGTTCTTC,CASSPLGLAGTEYSEQFF
few,TRBV10-3,TRBJ2-7,.,TGTGCCATCAGTGATAACACTCGTGAGCAGTACTTC,CAISDNTREQYF
.,TRBV5-4,TRBJ2-5,.,TGTGCCAGCAGCTTGGGACAGTATCAAGAGACCCAGTACTTC,CASSLGQYQETQYF
.,TRBV18,TRBJ1-1,.,TGTGCCAGCTCACCTACATACGAGGACACTGAAGCTTTCTTT,CASSPTYEDTEAFF
.,TRBV2,TRBJ2-7,.,TGTGCCAGCATCCCGGGGATAGAACGATACGAGCAGTACTTC,CASIPGIERYEQYF
.,TRBV19,TRBJ1-4,.,TGTGCCAGTAGTAGGCGGGGGGGGCTGGATACGGCGGAAAAACTGTTTTTT,CASSRRGGLDTAEKLFF
.,TRBV30,TRBJ1-5,.,TGTGCCTGGGGTCCTAGACAGTCATGGGGACAGCCCCAGCATTTT,CAWGPRQSWGQPQHF
few,TRBV27,TRBJ1-1,.,TGTGCCAGCACCCGGGACCCAGGGTACACTGAAGCTTTCTTT,CASTRDPGYTEAFF
.,TRBV29-1,TRBJ2-1,.,TGCAGCGTTGTTCTTCTGGGGAACAATGAGCAGTTCTTC,CSVVLLGNNEQFF
.,TRBV5-5,TRBJ2-1,.,TGTGCCAGCAGCCGCTCGTACGGGACATTCGAGCAGTTCTTC,CASSRSYGTFEQFF
.,TRBV7-2,TRBJ1-1,.,TGTGCCAGCAGCTTACGGATCACTGAAGCTTTCTTT,CASSLRITEAFF
.,TRBV7-9,TRBJ2-1,.,TGTGCCAGCAGTCTGACGGGCTACAATGAGCAGTTCTTC,CASSLTGYNEQFF
.,TRBV28,TRBJ2-7,.,TGTGCCAGCAGTTTTCGGGGGAGCTCGTTCTACGAGCAGTACTTC,CASSFRGSSFYEQYF
once,TRBV5-3,TRBJ2-7,TRBD1,TGTGCCAGAAGCTTGTTGTTTTGGGGACAGGGCTACGAGCAGTACTTC,CARSLLFWGQGYEQYF
.,TRBV7-2,TRBJ1-2,TRBD1,TGTGCCAGCAGCTTAGTTACAGGGGAGGTCTATGGCTACACCTTC,CASSLVTGEVYGYTF
.,TRBV10-3,TRBJ2-1,.,TGTGCCATCACCGAGGGGCATGAGCAGTTCTTC,CAITEGHEQFF
.,TRBV28,TRBJ2-5,.,TGTGCCAGCAGTTTGGGGGGAGTCGGGGAGACCCAGTACTTC,CASSLGGVGETQYF
.,TRBV2,TRBJ2-5,TRBD2,TGTGCCAGCAGTGGCGGACTAGAAGGGACCCAGTACTTC,CASSGGLEGTQYF
.,TRBV4-1,TRBJ2-7,.,TGCGCCAGCAGCCGTGGGGGGACTCGGAGCTCCTACGAGCAGTACTTC,CASSRGGTRSSYEQYF
.,TRBV4-3,TRBJ1-1,.,TGCGCCAGCAGCCAAGCGGTAGGGATCCCTGAAGCTTTCTTT,CASSQAVGIPEAFF
once,TRBV27,TRBJ2-3,TRBD2,TGTGCCAGCAGTCGGCTAGCGGTCACAGATACGCAGTATTTT,CASSRLAVTDTQYF
.,TRBV2,TRBJ1-2,TRBD1,TGTGCCAGCAGGGAATATGGACAGGCATACGGCTACACCTTC,CASREYGQAYGYTF
.,TRBV7-8,TRBJ2-7,.,TGTGCCAGCAGCCGCCCCGGTTTGATGAAGGCCTACGAGCAGTACTTC,CASSRPGLMKAYEQYF
.,TRBV7-3,TRBJ2-7,TRBD1,TGTGCCAGCAGCTCCGGGACAGGGGGCGGCGAGCAGTACTTC,CASSSGTGGGEQYF
.,TRBV5-4,TRBJ2-7,TRBD2,TGTGCCAGCAGCTTGACTAGCGGATCCTACGAGCAGTACTTC,CASSLTSGSYEQYF
many,TRBV9,TRBJ1-1,.,TGTGCCAGCAGCTCACGACGGAACACTGAAGCTTTCTTT,CASSSRRNTEAFF
.,TRBV10-3,TRBJ1-1,.,TGTGCCATCAGTGACCCCCGGGACTCCGCTGTGGCTGAAGCTTTCTTT,CAISDPRDSAVAEAFF
once,TRBV4-3,TRBJ1-2,.,TGCGCCAGCAGCCAAGAGCAGGGAACTGACTATGGCTACACCTTC,CASSQEQGTDYGYTF
once,TRBV7-2,TRBJ1-2,.,TGTGCCAGCAGTCGCACCCTTTATGGCTACACCTTC,CASSRTLYGYTF
.,TRBV7-2,TRBJ2-3,TRBD1,TGTGCCAGCAGCCCTAGAAGGACAGGGAACACAGATACGCAGTATTTT,CASSPRRTGNTDTQYF
.,TRBV4-3,TRBJ2-5,TRBD2,TGCGCCAGCAGCCAAGATTTGGGAGGGGAAGAGACCCAGTACTTC,CASSQDLGGEETQYF
.,TRBV7-9,TRBJ2-1,.,TGTGCCAGCAGCCCGCGGGACCCCTCGAGCTCCTACAATGAGCAGTTCTTC,CASSPRDPSSSYNEQFF
once,TRBV5-1,TRBJ2-3,.,TGCGCCAGCAGCTTGGGGGAGGGCACAGATACGCAGTATTTT,CASSLGEGTDTQYF
.,TRBV7-8,TRBJ2-7,TRBD1,TGTGCCAGCAGCTTACTGGTAGGACAGGGGGCGGTTGAGCAGTACTTC,CASSLLVGQGAVEQYF
few,TRBV7-9,TRBJ1-5,.,TGTGCCAGCAGCTTGGGGGAGTATCAGCCCCAGCATTTT,CASSLGEYQPQHF
.,TRBV5-4,TRBJ2-5,.,TGTGCCAGCAGCTTGGGTAGGGGTGAGACCCAGTACTTC,CASSLGRGETQYF
.,TRBV5-1,TRBJ1-3,TRBD1,TGCGCCAGCAGCCGGGGGACAGGGAGCGGAAACACCATATATTTT,CASSRGTGSGNTIYF
.,TRBV30,TRBJ2-3,TRBD2,TGTGCCTGGACTCCTCGACTAGCAGGCACAGATACGCAGTATTTT,CAWTPRLAGTDTQYF